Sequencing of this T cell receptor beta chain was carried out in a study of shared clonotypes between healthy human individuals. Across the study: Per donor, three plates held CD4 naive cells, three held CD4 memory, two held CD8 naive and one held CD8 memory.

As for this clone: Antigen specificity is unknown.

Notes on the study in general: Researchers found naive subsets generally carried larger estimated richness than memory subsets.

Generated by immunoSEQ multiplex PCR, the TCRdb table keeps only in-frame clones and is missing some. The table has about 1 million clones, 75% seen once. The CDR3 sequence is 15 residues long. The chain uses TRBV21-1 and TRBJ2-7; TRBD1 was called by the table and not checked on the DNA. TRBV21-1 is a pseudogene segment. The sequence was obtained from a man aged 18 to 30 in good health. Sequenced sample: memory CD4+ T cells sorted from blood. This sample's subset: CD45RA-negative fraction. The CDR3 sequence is CAPSPHRVVSYEQYF. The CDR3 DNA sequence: TGTGCCCCCTCACCCCACAGAGTCGTATCCTACGAGCAGTACTTC.